This passage covers 22 T cell receptor beta chains from one sample sequenced in a study of blood T cell repertoires in COVID-19. This table comes from immunoSEQ multiplex PCR, and its TCRdb copy is limited to in-frame clones, with some not included. The data show 50,000 to 65,000 clones, around four fifths seen once. The sequencing input was peripheral blood. The receptors were sampled from a human donor in a cohort sampled during active COVID-19.

V gene TRBV15 combines with J gene TRBJ1-2; TRBD1 matches at 9 bases. Germline V gene lookup returns CDR1 LNHNV and CDR2 YYDKDF (reference sequence). V shed 3 bases and J 2 bases; nucleotides not matched to a gene: 4. The CDR3 consists of 15 residues. The CDR3 nucleotides read TGTGCCACCAGCAGGGTACAGGGGGCGAACTATGGCTACACCTTC. This sequence encodes CATSRVQGANYGYTF.

The chain carries TRBV5-4 and TRBJ2-1; 13 positions match TRBD2. Germline CDR1 reads SGHNT; CDR2 reads YYREEE (reference sequence). The trim removed 4 bases at V and 9 bases at J, leaving 7 bases unmatched. This CDR3 has 15 residues. The CDR3 bases are TGTGCCAGCAGCGCGGGACTAGCGGGACGAGGTGAGCAGTTCTTC. Protein sequence: CASSAGLAGRGEQFF.

This sequence joins TRBV10-2 and TRBJ2-7; no firm D call. Germline-derived CDR1 and CDR2 are WSHSY and SAAADI. Deletions cut 8 bases from V and 6 bases from J, with 17 bases between. CDR3 size: 13 residues. This CDR3 is CASGWLAPAEQYF. The CDR3, as DNA: TGCGCCAGCGGCTGGCTGGCACCCGCCGAGCAGTACTTC.

The chain uses TRBV2 and TRBJ1-1; D is unresolved. With 2 bases removed from V and 10 bases from J, the gap between germline ends came to 14 bases. Germline CDR1 is SNHLY and CDR2 is FYNNEI. The length of the CDR3 is 13 residues. The CDR3 here is CASSEISGVAAFF. The CDR3 nucleotides read TGTGCCAGCAGTGAAATCAGCGGGGTTGCAGCTTTCTTT.

The gene calls are TRBV7-9 and TRBJ2-6, with D maybe TRBD2 (5 bases). Germline CDR1 and CDR2: SEHNR and FQNEAQ (reference sequence). V was cut by 5 bases and J by 2 bases, with 13 bases left in between. The CDR3 extends over 16 amino acids. CDR3 coding DNA: TGTGCCAGCAGCGGTTCCGGGGTGGCTGGGGCCAACGTCCTGACTTTC. This encodes CASSGSGVAGANVLTF. Variable domain in full (rest from reference TRBV7-9 and TRBJ2-6): DTGVSQNPRHKITKRGQNVTFRCDPISEHNRLYWYRQTLGQGPEFLTYFQNEAQLEKSRLLSDRFSAERPKGSFSTLEIQRTEQGDSAMYLCASSGSGVAGANVLTFGAGSRLTVL.

This clone has just one count. The rearrangement uses TRBV7-2 and TRBJ2-1; 9 positions agree with TRBD2. CDR3 length: 14 amino acids. The trim removed 2 bases at V and 4 bases at J, leaving 0 bases unmatched. Germline V gene data show CDR1 as SGHTA and CDR2 as FQGNSA. The CDR3 bases are TGTGCCAGCAGCTTACTAGCGGGGTACAATGAGCAGTTCTTC. Translation: CASSLLAGYNEQFF.

This clone was observed a few times. This sequence joins TRBV6-1 and TRBJ1-2; maybe TRBD1 (6 bases). V dropped 4 bases and J dropped 3 bases, with 18 bases sitting between them. Germline-derived CDR1 and CDR2 are MNHNS and SASEGT. The CDR3 loop spans 16 amino acids. Here the CDR3 DNA reads TGTGCCAGCAGTGCCCTGGGGGCGACAGGCGACTATGGCTACACCTTC. It codes for CASSALGATGDYGYTF.

The CDR3 is CASSAYNPGGDNEQFF. CDR3 sequence (DNA): TGCGCCAGCAGCGCCTACAATCCGGGAGGCGACAATGAGCAGTTCTTC. J is TRBJ2-1 and V is TRBV5-1; TRBD2 matches at 7 bases. This CDR3 has 16 residues. Germline V gene sequence: CDR1 SGHRS, CDR2 YFSETQ. Unmatched junction bases numbered 12, after V lost 4 bases and J lost 5 bases.

The chain recombines TRBV6-5 with TRBJ1-2; no definite D call. Germline-derived CDR1 and CDR2 are MNHEY and SVGAGI. There are 13 residues in the CDR3. Trimming removed 4 bases at V and 8 bases at J, with 14 bases between. CDR3 coding DNA: TGTGCCAGCAGTTTAGACGACTCGTGGGGCTACACCTTC. Its translation: CASSLDDSWGYTF.

The chain links TRBV7-9 to TRBJ2-3, with 13 bases fitting TRBD2. V trimming: 5 bases; J trimming: 0 bases; junction bases outside the gene matches: 11. The CDR3 totals 19 residues. From germline, CDR1 is SEHNR and CDR2 FQNEAQ (reference sequence). CDR3 coding DNA: TGTGCCAGCAGCCCAGGACTAGCGGGGGCCGCGCCAAGCACAGATACGCAGTATTTT. It specifies CASSPGLAGAAPSTDTQYF.

This clone was seen a handful of times. V usage is TRBV6-5 and J usage is TRBJ1-2; 8 bases align to TRBD1. With 7 bases clipped from V and 0 bases from J, the junction kept 4 bases outside the gene matches. CDR3 size: 14 residues. The germline V gene has CDR1 MNHEY and CDR2 SVGAGI. CDR3 in amino acids: CASKDRDPNYGYTF. The CDR3 bases are TGTGCCAGCAAGGACAGGGACCCTAACTATGGCTACACCTTC.

The chain combines TRBV7-9 with TRBJ2-7, with no clear D. The germline V gene encodes CDR1 SEHNR and CDR2 FQNEAQ (reference sequence). This CDR3 has 12 residues. V lost 3 bases to trimming and J lost 6 bases, with 9 bases between them. The CDR3 spells CASSFRSTEQYF. CDR3 nucleotide sequence: TGTGCCAGCAGCTTCCGTAGTACCGAGCAGTACTTC.

The chain employs TRBV29-1 and TRBJ1-2; the match to TRBD1 covers 8 bases. Trimming took 4 bases from V and 8 from J; bases not matched to a gene: 12. Germline lookup yields CDR1 SQVTM and CDR2 ANQGSEA. The CDR3 covers 14 residues. CDR3 residues: CSVVYSFGTGGYTF. The DNA for the CDR3 is TGCAGCGTTGTTTACTCATTCGGGACAGGCGGCTACACCTTC.

This chain uses TRBV6-6 with TRBJ1-6, with a possible D match to TRBD1 (5 bases). The CDR3 has 18 amino acids. Germline V CDR1 and CDR2: MNHNY, SVGAGI (reference sequence). V gave up 5 bases and J gave up 2 bases, with 19 bases separating them. The CDR3 nucleotides read TGTGCCAGCAGTCCACGGGACGGAGGGAGAGCCTATAATTCACCCCTCCACTTT. Translating gives CASSPRDGGRAYNSPLHF.

This clone has more than one count but fewer than ten. This chain links TRBV18 with TRBJ1-2; D is ambiguous. CDR1 is KGHSH, CDR2 LQKENI, per germline. The CDR3 extends over 13 amino acids. Trimming took 2 bases from V and 10 from J, leaving 14 bases between them. CDR3 sequence (DNA): TGTGCCAGCTCACCAGGAGGGTTAGCCTACTACACCTTC. Its protein product is CASSPGGLAYYTF.

The J gene is TRBJ2-2, the V gene TRBV12-3 or TRBV12-4; no clear D. V dropped 3 bases and J dropped 4 bases, with 6 bases sitting between them. The CDR3 loop spans 13 amino acids. The CDR3 nucleotides read TGTGCCAGCAGTTTGCGGAGCACCGGGGAGCTGTTTTTT. It encodes CASSLRSTGELFF.

This rearrangement joins TRBV11-2 to TRBJ2-1; 14 bases are shared with TRBD2. The CDR3 covers 15 residues. The trim removed 4 bases at V and 8 bases at J, leaving 4 bases unmatched. Looked up from germline, CDR1 is SGHAT and CDR2 is FQNNGV. CDR3 DNA sequence: TGTGCCAGCAGCTCCGGGACTAGCGGGGGTTATGAGCAGTTCTTC. This translates into CASSSGTSGGYEQFF.

The chain couples TRBV15 to TRBJ1-1; perhaps TRBD1 as D (6 bases). Germline V gene sequence: CDR1 LNHNV, CDR2 YYDKDF (reference sequence). V gave up 8 bases and J gave up 5 bases, with 12 bases separating them. The CDR3 has 12 amino acids. For the CDR3, the DNA is TGTGCCACCGGCCAGGGGCTTACTGAAGCTTTCTTT. Its translation is CATGQGLTEAFF. Complete variable domain (other parts from reference TRBV15 and TRBJ1-1): DAMVIQNPRYQVTQFGKPVTLSCSQTLNHNVMYWYQQKSSQAPKLLFHYYDKDFNNEADTPDNFQSRRPNTSFCFLDIRSPGLGDTAMYLCATGQGLTEAFFGQGTRLTVV.

The rearrangement uses TRBV27 and TRBJ2-2; D is possibly TRBD1 (5 bases). The CDR3 contains 12 residues. CDR1 is MNHEY and CDR2 is SMNVEV in the germline V gene (reference sequence). V was clipped by 6 bases and J by 6 bases, with 8 bases between them. The CDR3 DNA sequence: TGTGCCAGCAGAGTGACAGCCGGGGAGCTGTTTTTT. Protein: CASRVTAGELFF.

The chain employs TRBV9 and TRBJ2-1; 11 bases match TRBD2. The CDR3 contains 16 residues. V shed 4 bases, J shed 7 bases, and the junction held 10 bases outside the gene matches. Germline-derived CDR1 and CDR2 are SGDLS and YYNGEE. As DNA, the CDR3 is TGTGCCAGCAGCCTACTAGCGGGAGAGGCGGGAAATGAGCAGTTCTTC. As protein: CASSLLAGEAGNEQFF.

The rearrangement links TRBV11-3 to TRBJ2-1; 9 nucleotides agree with TRBD2. With V trimmed by 3 bases and J by 5 bases, 2 bases remained unmatched. The CDR3 has 14 amino acids. CDR1 is SGHNT, CDR2 YENEEA, per germline. CDR3 loop: CASSLASGNNEQFF. The CDR3 nucleotides read TGTGCCAGCAGCTTGGCTAGCGGGAACAATGAGCAGTTCTTC.

The chain has TRBV5-6 and TRBJ2-1; 11 nucleotides agree with TRBD2. Per germline, CDR1 SGHDT and CDR2 YYEEEE. V lost 5 bases, J lost 3 bases, and 7 bases stayed unmatched. CDR3 length equals 16 residues. Here the CDR3 DNA reads TGTGCCAGCAGTTCTCCCGGGACTAGCGGCTACAATGAGCAGTTCTTC. Amino acids: CASSSPGTSGYNEQFF.